Listed below are T cell receptor beta chains from one sample, sequenced in a study of regulatory T cells in long-lasting Graves disease. MiXCR, run by TCRdb on the multiplex PCR reads, gives a single entry per CDR3 protein. The repertoire holds 550,000 to 650,000 distinct CDR3 sequences, with approximately 16% as singletons. These data were likewise used in another study, on T cells in Graves' hyperthyroidism and ophthalmopathy.

Specimen: peripheral blood mononuclear cells (PBMCs), collected at new diagnosis, from a patient treated with antithyroid drugs. The receptors originated from a man aged 18 to 30 with Graves disease. CDR3s include the opening cysteine and the closing phenylalanine or tryptophan. A D gene is named only where the DNA matches it firmly. Size tells how often a clone was seen (once, few, many) or the class of an expanded clone, and some rows leave it out.

cdr3_aa: CASMGTSGRRETQYF
j_call: TRBJ2-5
d_call: TRBD2
clone_size: many
v_call: TRBV2

cdr3_aa: CASSVDGSGRGPYEQYF
j_call: TRBJ2-7
d_call: TRBD2
clone_size: -
v_call: TRBV9

cdr3_aa: CASSDLLQETQYF
j_call: TRBJ2-5
d_call: -
clone_size: many
v_call: TRBV2

cdr3_aa: CASSLRAGNTEAFF
j_call: TRBJ1-1
d_call: -
clone_size: many
v_call: TRBV5-6

cdr3_aa: CASSPPEGWFF
j_call: TRBJ2-1
d_call: -
clone_size: many
v_call: TRBV5-1

cdr3_aa: CSVTRGSNYGYTF
j_call: TRBJ1-2
d_call: -
clone_size: -
v_call: TRBV29-1

cdr3_aa: CASMQTRRDTEAFF
j_call: TRBJ1-1
d_call: -
clone_size: many
v_call: TRBV3-1

cdr3_aa: CASSELGTETGELFF
j_call: TRBJ2-2
d_call: TRBD1
clone_size: many
v_call: TRBV2

cdr3_aa: CASSLTSQDTQYF
j_call: TRBJ2-3
d_call: -
clone_size: few
v_call: TRBV7-9

cdr3_aa: CASISPGTDTQYF
j_call: TRBJ2-3
d_call: -
clone_size: many
v_call: TRBV6-1

cdr3_aa: CASRDTSYGYTF
j_call: TRBJ1-2
d_call: -
clone_size: -
v_call: TRBV5-4

cdr3_aa: CASSPGDRQTQYF
j_call: TRBJ2-5
d_call: TRBD1
clone_size: many
v_call: TRBV11-2

cdr3_aa: CASSVGRPEAFF
j_call: TRBJ1-1
d_call: -
clone_size: many
v_call: TRBV11-2

cdr3_aa: CASSEVWGDTQYF
j_call: TRBJ2-3
d_call: -
clone_size: -
v_call: TRBV6-1

cdr3_aa: CASSLENRMSGELFF
j_call: TRBJ2-2
d_call: -
clone_size: -
v_call: TRBV5-1

cdr3_aa: CASYREHEQFF
j_call: TRBJ2-1
d_call: -
clone_size: many
v_call: TRBV28

cdr3_aa: CSAVGSGNTIYF
j_call: TRBJ1-3
d_call: -
clone_size: -
v_call: TRBV29-1

cdr3_aa: CASSARTGVTYNSPLHF
j_call: TRBJ1-6
d_call: TRBD1
clone_size: -
v_call: TRBV6-2/TRBV6-3

cdr3_aa: CASSDYVIQPQHF
j_call: TRBJ1-5
d_call: -
clone_size: -
v_call: TRBV2

cdr3_aa: CASSDSNTEKLFF
j_call: TRBJ1-4
d_call: -
clone_size: -
v_call: TRBV6-1

cdr3_aa: CSASPLGDRGTDTQYF
j_call: TRBJ2-3
d_call: TRBD1
clone_size: many
v_call: TRBV20-1

cdr3_aa: CASSPSGTSGEETQYF
j_call: TRBJ2-5
d_call: TRBD2
clone_size: many
v_call: TRBV25-1

cdr3_aa: CASIETGLAGAQYF
j_call: -
d_call: TRBD2
clone_size: many
v_call: TRBV27

cdr3_aa: CAIRTDRSTDTQYF
j_call: TRBJ2-3
d_call: -
clone_size: once
v_call: TRBV10-3

cdr3_aa: CATGRETGEQFF
j_call: TRBJ2-1
d_call: -
clone_size: -
v_call: TRBV24-1

cdr3_aa: CASSWTGGLETQYF
j_call: TRBJ2-5
d_call: TRBD1
clone_size: few
v_call: TRBV7-3

cdr3_aa: CATNRGGLYEQYF
j_call: TRBJ2-7
d_call: -
clone_size: -
v_call: TRBV30